One sample yielded the 24 T cell receptor beta chains listed below, sequenced in a study of blood T cell repertoires in COVID-19 (dated by TCRdb to 2019 to 2021). Receptor libraries were prepared by the immunoSEQ multiplex PCR assay. This is the immuneACCESS table as TCRdb keeps it, with only in-frame sequences that have V and J called. A part of the clones is gone; compared with another copy, unresolved V genes explain less than half, and the rest is unexplained. In all, the sample holds approximately 190,000 clones, and about 88% of those were seen once. The ten largest account for around 15% of the sample. Sample: peripheral blood. The receptors originated from a man between 25 and 39 years old with active or convalescent COVID-19.

The chain recombines TRBV5-5 with TRBJ1-1; 7 bases fit TRBD1. This CDR3 is built from 13 residues. CDR1 is SGHKS, CDR2 YYEKEE, per germline (reference sequence). V trimming: 0 bases; J trimming: 10 bases; junction bases outside the gene matches: 6. The CDR3 region has the DNA TGTGCCAGCAGCTTGGCGACAGGGAGTGGAGCTTTCTTT. Its protein is CASSLATGSGAFF.

This clone was observed a single time. The V gene is TRBV6-6, the J gene TRBJ2-3; D is perhaps TRBD2 (6 bases). Trimming stripped 2 bases from V and 2 bases from J, with 8 bases between. The CDR3 is 14 residues long. CDR1 and CDR2 from the germline V gene are MNHNY and SVGAGI (reference sequence). The CDR3 DNA is TGTGCCAGCAGTTACGGGAGGACCACAGATACGCAGTATTTT. This translates into CASSYGRTTDTQYF.

Only one count was recorded for this clone. The J gene is TRBJ1-1, the V gene TRBV30; D is unclear. The CDR3 consists of 15 residues. CDR1 is GTSNPN and CDR2 is SVGIG in the germline V gene (reference sequence). Trimming pared 0 bases from V and 1 base from J, leaving 12 bases between. This CDR3 is CAWSVSPRGNTEAFF. The CDR3 region has the DNA TGTGCCTGGAGTGTCTCCCCGCGAGGGAACACTGAAGCTTTCTTT.

This clone has more than one count but fewer than ten. One junction end does not reproduce the germline sequence, and a read error may be involved. The gene calls are TRBV6-5 and TRBJ1-1; 7 nucleotides agree with TRBD1. Germline assignment: CDR1 MNHEY and CDR2 SVGAGI. CDR3 length: 13 amino acids. In nucleotides, the CDR3 is TGTGCCAGCACTTACTCAGGGGGCACTGAAGCTTTCTTT. This sequence encodes CASTYSGGTEAFF.

V gene TRBV9 combines with J gene TRBJ2-5, with TRBD1 matching 8 bases. Trimming removed 2 bases from V and 1 base from J; junction bases left unmatched: 1. This CDR3 spans 14 amino acids. The germline gives CDR1 SGDLS, CDR2 YYNGEE. DNA for the CDR3: TGTGCCAGCAGCGTTGGGACAGGCCAAGAGACCCAGTACTTC. It translates to CASSVGTGQETQYF.

About this clone: The same CDR3 can be traced to other DNA sequences in this sample. V gene TRBV19 combines with J gene TRBJ1-2; 9 bases line up with TRBD1. V lost 6 bases to trimming and J lost 3 bases; unmatched junction nucleotides: 5. The length of the CDR3 is 14 residues. Germline-derived CDR1 and CDR2 are LNHDA and SQIVND (reference sequence). The CDR3 bases are TGTGCCAGTAGACGAACAGGGGGCGACTATGGCTACACCTTC. Encoded protein: CASRRTGGDYGYTF.

This clone was observed a single time. J is TRBJ1-5 and V is TRBV19, with TRBD1 matching 9 bases. The CDR3 runs 18 residues. J lost 0 bases, V lost 3 bases, and 9 bases had no gene match. CDR1 and CDR2 from the germline V gene are LNHDA and SQIVND (reference sequence). The CDR3 here is CASSIMGQGLSSNQPQHF. As DNA, the CDR3 is TGTGCCAGTAGTATTATGGGACAGGGATTGTCTAGCAATCAGCCCCAGCATTTT.

The V gene is TRBV25-1, the J gene TRBJ2-1, with 10 bases matching TRBD2. CDR3 length: 16 residues. The V gene end was trimmed by 3 bases and the J gene end by 6 bases; junction bases not matched to a gene: 8. Germline V gene lookup returns CDR1 MGHDK and CDR2 SYGVNS. The CDR3, as DNA: TGTGCCAGCAGTGAGTGGGCTAGCGGGGGAGCCAATGAGCAGTTCTTC. It specifies CASSEWASGGANEQFF. The full variable domain, rest sourced from reference TRBV25-1 and TRBJ2-1, is EADIYQTPRYLVIGTGKKITLECSQTMGHDKMYWYQQDPGMELHLIHYSYGVNSTEKGDLSSESTVSRIRTEHFPLTLESARPSHTSQYLCASSEWASGGANEQFFGPGTRLTVL.

The chain joins TRBV20-1 to TRBJ2-7; 11 nucleotides align to TRBD1. Germline assignment: CDR1 DFQATT and CDR2 SNEGSKA (reference sequence). The CDR3 is 15 residues long. V lost 3 bases and J lost 2; bases outside the gene matches: 6. In DNA, the CDR3 is TGCAGTGCTAGTGATCCGGGACAGGGGGCCTACGAGCAGTACTTC. This translates into CSASDPGQGAYEQYF.

V is TRBV6-1 and J is TRBJ2-3; 8 bases map to TRBD1. This CDR3 spans 15 amino acids. The germline gives CDR1 MNHNS, CDR2 SASEGT. The V gene end was trimmed by 2 bases and the J gene end by 6 bases; junction bases not matched to a gene: 7. CDR3 amino acids: CASSESSGGPDTQYF. In DNA form, the CDR3 reads TGTGCCAGCAGTGAAAGTTCAGGGGGCCCCGATACGCAGTATTTT.

The gene calls are TRBV27 and TRBJ2-4, with TRBD1 matching over 9 bases. Germline-derived CDR1 and CDR2 are MNHEY and SMNVEV (reference sequence). Trimming cost V 6 bases and J 6 bases; bases outside gene matches: 9. The CDR3 loop spans 15 amino acids. The CDR3 region is CASSRQGGVRNIQYF. In DNA form, the CDR3 reads TGTGCCAGCAGCCGACAGGGGGGGGTGAGAAACATTCAGTACTTC.

CDR3 DNA: TGCGCCAGCAGTGAAAGTTCGGGGGGGGGTATTCAGTACGTC. Translating gives CASSESSGGGIQYV. V usage is TRBV10-1 and J usage is TRBJ2-7; 8 bases are shared with TRBD2. With 3 bases clipped from V and 10 bases from J, the junction kept 11 bases outside the gene matches. Looked up from germline, CDR1 is WNHNN and CDR2 is SYGVQD (reference sequence). The CDR3 is made up of 14 amino acids.

V and J are TRBV9 and TRBJ2-3; D possibly corresponds to TRBD2 (5 bases). The V end was cut by 0 bases, the J end by 0 bases, with 5 bases between. The CDR3 runs to 14 residues. The germline gives CDR1 SGDLS, CDR2 YYNGEE. The CDR3 loop reads CASSVAGSTDTQYF. CDR3 DNA sequence: TGTGCCAGCAGCGTAGCGGGGAGCACAGATACGCAGTATTTT.

The gene calls are TRBV7-2 and TRBJ2-5, with TRBD2 as a possible D gene (5 bases). This CDR3 is built from 15 residues. Trimming pared 2 bases from V and 1 base from J, leaving 11 bases between. Germline V gene data show CDR1 as SGHTA and CDR2 as FQGNSA. CDR3 nucleotides: TGTGCCAGCAGCTTAAAATCCCGGGGCCAAGAGACCCAGTACTTC. Translation: CASSLKSRGQETQYF.

V usage is TRBV15 and J usage is TRBJ2-5; the match to TRBD1 covers 11 bases. J gave up 1 base and V 6 bases, and 4 bases lay outside the gene matches. CDR3 size: 15 residues. Germline loops: CDR1 LNHNV, CDR2 YYDKDF (reference sequence). This chain's CDR3 is CATSTGTGGQETQYF. The CDR3 bases are TGTGCCACCAGTACCGGGACAGGGGGCCAAGAGACCCAGTACTTC.

Turning to this clone: The same CDR3 arises from other DNA sequences in this sample as well. The genes are TRBV30 and TRBJ2-2; perhaps TRBD2 as D (5 bases). V dropped 0 bases and J dropped 5 bases, with 7 bases sitting between them. The CDR3 runs 13 residues. Germline CDR1 GTSNPN, CDR2 SVGIG (reference sequence). CDR3 bases: TGTGCCTGGAGTGTATCGGGAACCGGGGAGCTGTTTTTT. Its translation: CAWSVSGTGELFF. The whole variable domain, remainder taken from reference TRBV30 and TRBJ2-2, is SQTIHQWPATLVQPVGSPLSLECTVEGTSNPNLYWYRQAAGRGLQLLFYSVGIGQISSEVPQNLSASRPQDRQFILSSKKLLLSDSGFYLCAWSVSGTGELFFGEGSRLTVL.

This rearrangement joins TRBV6-5 to TRBJ1-4, with D hard to call. The V and J ends lost 4 bases and 5 bases respectively, with 11 bases between them. The CDR3 runs 14 residues. Germline V CDR1 and CDR2: MNHEY, SVGAGI. CDR3 sequence reads: CASSFSSFNEKLFF. CDR3 bases: TGTGCCAGCAGTTTTAGCAGCTTCAATGAAAAACTGTTTTTT.

This sequence joins TRBV6-5 and TRBJ1-2; D unresolved. The length of the CDR3 is 14 residues. Germline V gives CDR1 MNHEY, CDR2 SVGAGI. The V and J ends lost 0 bases and 2 bases respectively, with 7 bases between them. CDR3 bases: TGTGCCAGCAGTTACTCCGGGGTCAACTATGGCTACACCTTC. Protein: CASSYSGVNYGYTF.

The chain couples TRBV7-9 to TRBJ2-1, with 9 bases lining up with TRBD2. The CDR3 loop spans 19 amino acids. From germline, CDR1 is SEHNR and CDR2 FQNEAQ (reference sequence). J was trimmed by 3 bases and V by 1 base; bases with no gene match: 13. DNA of the CDR3: TGTGCCAGCAGCTTAGGGCTAGCGGGGCCCTTGGGGCTCTACAATGAGCAGTTCTTC. This translates into CASSLGLAGPLGLYNEQFF.

In its sample, this clone was seen a few times. The chain combines TRBV6-4 with TRBJ2-6; a possible D gene is TRBD1 (6 bases). Germline assignment: CDR1 MRHNA and CDR2 SNTAGT. V lost 4 bases, J lost 6 bases, and 16 bases lay in between. The CDR3 sequence is 16 residues long. The CDR3 region is CASSALGGVSANVLTF. In DNA form, the CDR3 reads TGTGCCAGCAGTGCATTAGGGGGTGTGTCGGCCAACGTCCTGACTTTC.

This clone was seen a single time. The rearrangement uses TRBV28 and TRBJ2-1, with D perhaps TRBD1 (6 bases). The CDR3 loop spans 15 amino acids. V dropped 6 bases and J dropped 1 base, with 13 bases sitting between them. The V gene's germline CDR1 is MDHEN and CDR2 SYDVKM. The CDR3 region is CASSFRGTSYNEQFF. The CDR3 DNA sequence: TGTGCCAGCAGCTTCAGGGGAACGTCCTACAATGAGCAGTTCTTC.

The chain is built from TRBV5-8 and TRBJ1-5; a possible D gene is TRBD1 (5 bases). The germline V gene encodes CDR1 SGHTS and CDR2 YDEGEE. V shed 6 bases and J shed 6 bases, with 19 bases lying between them. The CDR3 is 15 amino acids. DNA for the CDR3: TGTGCCAGCACCCTGCCCGGATATCAGGGTCAGCCCCAGCATTTT. Translating gives CASTLPGYQGQPQHF.

The chain carries TRBV9 and TRBJ1-1; TRBD1 is a possible D gene (5 bases). The V gene lost 3 bases and the J gene lost 5 bases, with 14 bases spanning the gap. This CDR3 region has 14 residues. Germline values: CDR1 SGDLS, CDR2 YYNGEE. CDR3 coding DNA: TGTGCCAGCAGCGCTATCCCGGAGGGGACTGAAGCTTTCTTT. This sequence encodes CASSAIPEGTEAFF.

The chain links TRBV9 to TRBJ2-1; 11 nucleotides match TRBD1. V lost 7 bases, J lost 2 bases, and 8 bases stayed unmatched. Germline V lookup: CDR1 SGDLS, CDR2 YYNGEE. CDR3 length equals 16 residues. The CDR3 coding sequence is TGTGCCAGCGCGAGATCGGGACAGGGGGCCTACAATGAGCAGTTCTTC. Its translation: CASARSGQGAYNEQFF.